The 32 T cell receptor beta chains in this list originate from one sample, sequenced in a study of untreated major depressive disorder. Here immunoSEQ multiplex PCR was the method, and the copy in TCRdb shows in-frame clones only, minus some. The sample records some 21,000 clones, under 90% being singletons. Sequencing input: CD4+ T cells from PBMCs. The receptors derive from a middle-aged woman in good health.

The V call is TRBV6-1, the J call TRBJ1-5; the D is unclear. V was trimmed by 3 bases and J by 4 bases, leaving 13 bases between them. This CDR3 has 15 amino acids. Looked up from germline, CDR1 is MNHNS and CDR2 is SASEGT. The CDR3 DNA reads as TGTGCCAGCAGTGAGGTCGGGGTTTTAAATCAGCCCCAGCATTTT. Encoded protein: CASSEVGVLNQPQHF.

The rearrangement links TRBV6-1 to TRBJ2-7; 10 bases line up with TRBD1. V shed 6 bases, J shed 3 bases, and the junction held 5 bases outside the gene matches. CDR3 length: 14 amino acids. Germline V gene lookup returns CDR1 MNHNS and CDR2 SASEGT. Here the CDR3 DNA reads TGTGCCAGCAGGACCGGGACAGGGGTCTACGAGCAGTACTTC. As protein: CASRTGTGVYEQYF.

V and J are TRBV30 and TRBJ2-1; 7 positions agree with TRBD2. Trimming cost V 0 bases and J 4 bases; bases outside gene matches: 6. Germline CDR1 and CDR2: GTSNPN and SVGIG (reference sequence). The CDR3 totals 15 residues. The CDR3, as DNA: TGTGCCTGGAGTGTACCCAGCGGGATATACAATGAGCAGTTCTTC. Its protein is CAWSVPSGIYNEQFF.

This sequence joins TRBV19 and TRBJ2-5, with D perhaps matching TRBD1 (6 bases). CDR1 is LNHDA and CDR2 is SQIVND in the germline V gene (reference sequence). The CDR3 spans 14 residues. Trimming pared 2 bases from V and 0 bases from J, leaving 7 bases between. The CDR3 is CASSIQGNQETQYF. The CDR3 DNA reads TGTGCCAGTAGTATACAGGGGAACCAAGAGACCCAGTACTTC.

The CDR3 DNA is TGTGCCAGCAGTTACTCCTCTGGAAACACCATATATTTT. Its protein is CASSYSSGNTIYF. This chain joins TRBV6-5 and TRBJ1-3, with D hard to call. The CDR3 totals 13 residues. V was shortened by 0 bases and J by 0 bases, with 0 bases between the two germline ends. The germline gives CDR1 MNHEY, CDR2 SVGAGI.

The chain couples TRBV5-1 to TRBJ2-5, with 9 positions matching TRBD2. The CDR3 contains 15 residues. V lost 3 bases, J lost 0 bases, and 3 bases stayed unmatched. CDR1 and CDR2 (germline): SGHRS, YFSETQ. CDR3: CASSSSGANQETQYF. Written as DNA, the CDR3 is TGCGCCAGCAGCTCTAGCGGGGCGAACCAAGAGACCCAGTACTTC.

The J gene is TRBJ2-1, the V gene TRBV2; 10 nucleotides match TRBD2. V was clipped by 1 base and J by 2 bases; unmatched bases: 8. This CDR3 has 18 residues. CDR1 and CDR2 from the germline V gene are SNHLY and FYNNEI. CDR3 sequence: CASSEGWLAGATYNEQFF. The CDR3 DNA reads TGTGCCAGCAGTGAAGGATGGCTAGCGGGGGCAACCTACAATGAGCAGTTCTTC.

The rearrangement links TRBV6-5 to TRBJ1-1, with D unresolved. Germline CDR1 MNHEY, CDR2 SVGAGI. CDR3 length: 13 residues. V lost 6 bases and J 3 bases, leaving 11 bases between the germline ends. CDR3 sequence (DNA): TGTGCCAGCAGGACGAGGGATTACACTGAAGCTTTCTTT. Translated: CASRTRDYTEAFF.

CDR3 amino acids: CSVDAGGGNGYTF. The CDR3 DNA follows: TGCAGCGTTGACGCAGGGGGCGGTAATGGCTACACCTTC. The chain links TRBV29-1 to TRBJ1-2, with 8 bases fitting TRBD1. With 3 bases clipped from V and 6 bases from J, the junction kept 6 bases outside the gene matches. CDR1 and CDR2 from the germline V gene are SQVTM and ANQGSEA. CDR3 length: 13 residues.

The chain is built from TRBV28 and TRBJ1-5; D is unresolved. The CDR3 loop spans 15 amino acids. Germline V gene sequence: CDR1 MDHEN, CDR2 SYDVKM. Trimming removed 5 bases at V and 3 bases at J, with 14 bases between. The CDR3 coding sequence is TGTGCCAGCAGTCTGCAAGATGCGCTCAATCAGCCCCAGCATTTT. It translates to CASSLQDALNQPQHF.

V and J are TRBV27 and TRBJ1-4; possibly TRBD1 for D (5 bases). V shed 3 bases and J shed 7 bases, with 12 bases lying between them. The CDR3 has 14 amino acids. The germline V gene has CDR1 MNHEY and CDR2 SMNVEV (reference sequence). CDR3 protein: CASSFAGHSEKLFF. Written as DNA, the CDR3 is TGTGCCAGCAGTTTCGCCGGACATTCTGAAAAACTGTTTTTT.

The CDR3 DNA is TGTGCCAGTCGTAGGGTAGCTAACAATGAGCAGTTCTTC. This translates into CASRRVANNEQFF. The chain joins TRBV19 to TRBJ2-1; D gene uncertain. In germline, CDR1 is LNHDA, CDR2 SQIVND (reference sequence). This CDR3 contains 13 residues. The V end was cut by 8 bases, the J end by 5 bases, with 13 bases between. The complete variable domain, with remaining parts taken from reference TRBV19 and TRBJ2-1, reads DGGITQSPKYLFRKEGQNVTLSCEQNLNHDAMYWYRQDPGQGLRLIYYSQIVNDFQKGDIAEGYSVSREKKESFPLTVTSAQKNPTAFYLCASRRVANNEQFFGPGTRLTVL.

The chain couples TRBV28 to TRBJ2-3, with TRBD2 matching 11 bases. After removal of 4 bases from V and 3 bases from J, the junction contained 12 bases not matched to a gene. Germline V gene lookup returns CDR1 MDHEN and CDR2 SYDVKM. This CDR3 is 18 amino acids long. CDR3 in DNA: TGTGCCAGCAGTTCCCCCTACGGACTAGCGGGTAATACAGATACGCAGTATTTT. It encodes CASSSPYGLAGNTDTQYF.

The rearrangement uses TRBV19 and TRBJ1-1; perhaps TRBD1 as D (6 bases). CDR3 length equals 12 residues. Trimming pared 5 bases from V and 6 bases from J, leaving 10 bases between. Germline CDR1 and CDR2: LNHDA and SQIVND (reference sequence). In DNA, the CDR3 is TGTGCCAGTAGTGGGGGCACCGCTGAAGCTTTCTTT. It encodes CASSGGTAEAFF.

The chain uses TRBV19 and TRBJ1-5; D is unclear. CDR1 is LNHDA and CDR2 is SQIVND in the germline V gene (reference sequence). V dropped 4 bases and J dropped 7 bases, with 8 bases sitting between them. The CDR3 consists of 12 residues. The CDR3 spells CASSTQSQPQHF. The DNA for the CDR3 is TGTGCCAGTAGTACACAGTCACAGCCCCAGCATTTT.

This clone occurred once. The genes are TRBV19 and TRBJ2-6, with D unclear. There are 14 residues in the CDR3. From germline, CDR1 is LNHDA and CDR2 SQIVND (reference sequence). V shed 9 bases and J shed 1 base, with 10 bases lying between them. The CDR3 DNA sequence: TGTGCCAGCACGGAACTTTCTGGGGCCAACGTCCTGACTTTC. Amino acids: CASTELSGANVLTF.

The V call is TRBV10-3, the J call TRBJ1-4; tentatively, D is TRBD1 (5 bases). This CDR3 is built from 18 residues. V lost 2 bases and J 5 bases, leaving 21 bases between the germline ends. Looked up from germline, CDR1 is ENHRY and CDR2 is SYGVKD. The CDR3 region has the DNA TGTGCCATCAGTGAGCGGATAGCCTCTGTGGGGGGGAATGAAAAACTGTTTTTT. Its translation is CAISERIASVGGNEKLFF.

The chain has TRBV5-4 and TRBJ2-2; 8 positions match TRBD1. Germline CDR1 is SGHNT and CDR2 is YYREEE (reference sequence). The CDR3 loop spans 17 amino acids. Losses at the gene ends were 4 bases for V and 0 bases for J; bases not matched to a gene: 8. The CDR3 loop is CASSRQGAGPNTGELFF. The DNA for the CDR3 is TGTGCCAGCAGCCGCCAGGGGGCAGGCCCGAACACCGGGGAGCTGTTTTTT.

V is TRBV2 and J is TRBJ2-7, with 11 bases matching TRBD2. With V trimmed by 4 bases and J by 3 bases, 8 bases remained unmatched. In germline, CDR1 is SNHLY, CDR2 FYNNEI. The CDR3 totals 16 residues. The CDR3 bases are TGTGCCAGCAGTGCCCTTCGGACTAGCGGGTTCTACGAGCAGTACTTC. It encodes CASSALRTSGFYEQYF.

The gene calls are TRBV12-5 and TRBJ2-1; 9 bases match TRBD1. Trimming took 3 bases from V and 7 from J; bases not matched to a gene: 1. The CDR3 has 13 residues. Germline V gene data show CDR1 as LGHNT and CDR2 as FRNRAP. For the CDR3, the DNA is TGTGCTAGTGGTTTTGGGACAGGGAATGAGCAGTTCTTC. Its protein product is CASGFGTGNEQFF.

J is TRBJ1-3 and V is TRBV6-6; D is undetermined. The CDR3 length is 12 residues. Germline V gene data show CDR1 as MNHNY and CDR2 as SVGAGI (reference sequence). Trimming left V 2 bases short and J 6 bases short, with 5 bases between. The CDR3 reads CASSYRENTIYF. In DNA, the CDR3 is TGTGCCAGCAGTTACCGTGAAAACACCATATATTTT.

This chain links TRBV9 with TRBJ1-2, with no clear D. CDR3 size: 13 residues. The germline gives CDR1 SGDLS, CDR2 YYNGEE. The V end lost 0 bases, the J end lost 8 bases, and 11 bases lay between the germline ends. CDR3 DNA sequence: TGTGCCAGCAGCGTAGCTACCGCCACCGGCTACACCTTC. It yields the protein CASSVATATGYTF.

This chain links TRBV7-2 with TRBJ2-3; D not resolved. The V end was cut by 5 bases, the J end by 2 bases, with 8 bases between. Germline V gene sequence: CDR1 SGHTA, CDR2 FQGNSA. The CDR3 spans 13 residues. The CDR3 DNA reads TGTGCCAGCAGCACGCCGTTCACAGATACGCAGTATTTT. It is translated as CASSTPFTDTQYF.

The V call is TRBV5-1, the J call TRBJ2-3, with TRBD1 as a possible D gene (6 bases). CDR3 length: 14 residues. V was clipped by 6 bases and J by 1 base, with 12 bases between them. The germline CDR1 and CDR2 sequences are SGHRS and YFSETQ. CDR3 protein: CASTSRGGTDTQYF. For the CDR3, the DNA is TGCGCCAGCACATCCAGGGGCGGCACAGATACGCAGTATTTT.

J is TRBJ2-7 and V is TRBV28; no clear D gene. The V end lost 5 bases, the J end lost 3 bases, and 8 bases lay between the germline ends. The germline V gene has CDR1 MDHEN and CDR2 SYDVKM. The CDR3 is made up of 12 amino acids. The CDR3 here is CASSRANYEQYF. Here the CDR3 DNA reads TGTGCCAGCAGTCGGGCCAACTACGAGCAGTACTTC.

CDR3 loop: CASSPMTGGGEPQHF. The CDR3 DNA reads as TGTGCCAGCAGCCCCATGACAGGGGGCGGAGAGCCCCAGCATTTT. The genes are TRBV11-2 and TRBJ1-5, with 10 bases that match TRBD1. V shed 5 bases, J shed 8 bases, and the junction held 9 bases outside the gene matches. Looked up from germline, CDR1 is SGHAT and CDR2 is FQNNGV. CDR3 size: 15 residues.

V gene TRBV29-1 combines with J gene TRBJ2-5; D unresolved. This CDR3 contains 13 residues. The V gene's germline CDR1 is SQVTM and CDR2 ANQGSEA. The V gene lost 7 bases and the J gene lost 4 bases, with 16 bases spanning the gap. In DNA, the CDR3 is TGCAGCGCCGACGTCCCCGGCCGAGAGACCCAGTACTTC. Amino acids: CSADVPGRETQYF.

CDR3 sequence reads: CASSPQRGGELFF. Here the CDR3 DNA reads TGTGCCAGTAGTCCCCAGCGGGGCGGGGAGCTGTTTTTT. The chain combines TRBV19 with TRBJ2-2; TRBD2 aligns across 7 bases. The CDR3 consists of 13 residues. Germline V lookup: CDR1 LNHDA, CDR2 SQIVND (reference sequence). V lost 5 bases to trimming and J lost 7 bases; unmatched junction nucleotides: 4.

The chain links TRBV30 to TRBJ2-7; D is ambiguous. V was cut by 3 bases and J by 5 bases, with 23 bases left in between. Germline lookup yields CDR1 GTSNPN and CDR2 SVGIG (reference sequence). There are 16 residues in the CDR3. The CDR3 here is CAWSVDLNSVPDEQYF. CDR3 in DNA: TGTGCCTGGAGCGTGGACCTAAACTCAGTTCCCGACGAGCAGTACTTC.

The CDR3 region has the DNA TGTGCCAGTAGTATCCGGGACAGCCAAGAGACCCAGTACTTC. As protein: CASSIRDSQETQYF. The chain employs TRBV19 and TRBJ2-5, with 7 positions matching TRBD1. The CDR3 spans 14 residues. Unmatched junction bases numbered 2, after V lost 3 bases and J lost 1 base. Germline CDR1 and CDR2: LNHDA and SQIVND (reference sequence).

J is TRBJ2-5 and V is TRBV7-6, with 8 bases aligning to TRBD2. V lost 2 bases and J lost 2; bases outside the gene matches: 1. Germline assignment: CDR1 SGHVS and CDR2 FNYEAQ. The CDR3 has 14 residues. CDR3 sequence: CASSLPGGQETQYF. In DNA, the CDR3 is TGTGCCAGCAGCTTACCGGGAGGGCAAGAGACCCAGTACTTC.

V and J are TRBV18 and TRBJ2-4, with D maybe TRBD2 (5 bases). The CDR3 contains 13 residues. V lost 1 base and J lost 5, with 6 bases in between. Looked up from germline, CDR1 is KGHSH and CDR2 is LQKENI. The CDR3 sequence: CASSPLGENIQYF. In nucleotides, the CDR3 is TGTGCCAGCTCACCACTGGGAGAAAACATTCAGTACTTC.